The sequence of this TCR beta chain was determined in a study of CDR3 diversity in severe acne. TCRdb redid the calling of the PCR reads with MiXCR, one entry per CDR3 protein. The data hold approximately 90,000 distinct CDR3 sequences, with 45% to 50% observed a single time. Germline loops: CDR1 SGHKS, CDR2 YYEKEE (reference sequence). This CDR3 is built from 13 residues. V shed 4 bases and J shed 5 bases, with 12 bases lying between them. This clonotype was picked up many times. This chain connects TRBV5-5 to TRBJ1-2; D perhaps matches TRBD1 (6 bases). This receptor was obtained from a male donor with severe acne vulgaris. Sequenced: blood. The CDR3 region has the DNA TGTGCCAGCAGCCAACAGGGAGGGTATGGCTACACCTTC. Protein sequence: CASSQQGGYGYTF.